These 2 T cell receptor beta chains were all obtained from the same sample, sequenced in a study of T cell repertoires in cytomegalovirus infection. TCRdb reprocessed the reads via MiXCR and lists one record per CDR3 protein. The sample shows tens of thousands of distinct CDR3 sequences, 3.7% of them seen only once. The sample comprised PBMCs. The receptors shown here come from a human donor in good health (CMV status not recorded). Some clones in this sample may be carry-over from other donors' samples.

In its sample, this clonotype was seen many times. The chain links TRBV4-3 to TRBJ2-1, with D unresolved. V lost 1 base and J 8 bases, leaving 12 bases between the germline ends. CDR1 is LGHNA and CDR2 is YSLEER in the germline V gene. This CDR3 is 14 amino acids long. CDR3 in amino acids: CASSQVGFSYEQFF. In nucleotides, the CDR3 is TGCGCCAGCAGCCAAGTGGGTTTTAGCTATGAGCAGTTCTTC.

V usage is TRBV7-2 and J usage is TRBJ2-7; TRBD2 agrees at 12 bases. CDR3 size: 17 residues. Trimming at V came to 2 bases and at J to 0 bases, leaving 5 bases not matched to a gene. In germline, CDR1 is SGHTA, CDR2 FQGNSA. This CDR3 reads CASSLWASGGASYEQYF. CDR3 bases: TGTGCCAGCAGCTTATGGGCTAGCGGGGGGGCCTCCTACGAGCAGTACTTC. Full variable domain (outside the CDR3, taken from reference TRBV7-2 and TRBJ2-7): GAGVSQSPSNKVTEKGKDVELRCDPISGHTALYWYRQSLGQGLEFLIYFQGNSAPDKSGLPSDRFSAERTGGSVSTLTIQRTQQEDSAVYLCASSLWASGGASYEQYFGPGTRLTVT.